The T cell receptor beta chain described here comes from a study of response to subunit inactivated influenza vaccine. Trimming took off 4 bases at V and 8 bases at J, with 5 bases between the two ends. Germline values: CDR1 DFQATT, CDR2 SNEGSKA (reference sequence). The CDR3 is made up of 9 amino acids. TCRdb re-called the RT-PCR reads through MiXCR, storing one row per CDR3 protein. The data hold more than 400,000 distinct CDR3 sequences, with around 7.7% observed a single time. A word on this clonotype: Its antigen remains unknown.

Regarding the study as a whole: Authors proposed each seasonal influenza vaccination draws in few new T cells.

This clonotype was sampled from a man aged 45-69 years who received an inactivated influenza vaccine. The chain couples TRBV20-1 to TRBJ1-2, with D hard to call. Specimen: PBMCs from blood, collected roughly 24 months after vaccination. The CDR3 loop is CSANDGYTF. In DNA form, the CDR3 reads TGCAGTGCTAATGACGGCTACACCTTC.